The 11 T cell receptor beta chains presented below share a single source sample, sequenced in a study of T cell responses to AZD1222 COVID-19 vaccine. Generated by immunoSEQ multiplex PCR, the TCRdb table keeps only in-frame clones and is missing some. The sample lists roughly 150,000 clones, about 83% seen once, with about 1% in the top ten. Sequencing was performed on peripheral blood, taken 28 days after the second AZD1222 dose. These receptors were obtained from an adult who received the AZD1222 COVID-19 vaccine.

The chain links TRBV2 to TRBJ1-2, with 7 bases aligning to TRBD1. With 1 base clipped from V and 4 bases from J, the junction kept 3 bases outside the gene matches. The germline V gene encodes CDR1 SNHLY and CDR2 FYNNEI. This CDR3 spans 14 amino acids. The CDR3 sequence: CASSEEGAIYGYTF. The CDR3, as DNA: TGTGCCAGCAGTGAAGAGGGGGCCATCTATGGCTACACCTTC.

Only one count was recorded for this clone. The rearrangement joins TRBV7-9 to TRBJ1-1; D is undetermined. Trimming pared 5 bases from V and 4 bases from J, leaving 8 bases between. Looked up from germline, CDR1 is SEHNR and CDR2 is FQNEAQ (reference sequence). This CDR3 has 12 residues. CDR3 region: CASSTYSTEAFF. CDR3 nucleotides: TGTGCCAGCAGCACTTATTCCACTGAAGCTTTCTTT.

This clone was detected only once. The chain carries TRBV9 and TRBJ1-1; D is unclear. CDR1 is SGDLS, CDR2 YYNGEE, per germline. Deletions cut 4 bases from V and 1 base from J, with 14 bases between. The CDR3 contains 15 residues. This chain's CDR3 is CASSPYGRENTEAFF. The DNA of the CDR3 is TGTGCCAGCAGCCCATATGGGAGGGAGAACACTGAAGCTTTCTTT. The full variable domain, rest sourced from reference TRBV9 and TRBJ1-1, is DSGVTQTPKHLITATGQRVTLRCSPRSGDLSVYWYQQSLDQGLQFLIQYYNGEERAKGNILERFSAQQFPDLHSELNLSSLELGDSALYFCASSPYGRENTEAFFGQGTRLTVV.

This rearrangement joins TRBV6-1 to TRBJ1-4, with D possibly TRBD1 on 6 matching bases. The germline CDR1 and CDR2 sequences are MNHNS and SASEGT. The CDR3 consists of 16 residues. The V end was cut by 2 bases, the J end by 8 bases, with 18 bases between. The CDR3 loop is CASSERLRQGREKLFF. The CDR3 DNA sequence: TGTGCCAGCAGTGAACGTTTGAGGCAGGGGAGGGAAAAACTGTTTTTT.

Note on this clone: Distinct nucleotide sequences in the sample also encode this CDR3. The V call is TRBV5-4, the J call TRBJ2-7; 8 bases match TRBD1. From germline, CDR1 is SGHNT and CDR2 YYREEE (reference sequence). The CDR3 is 13 residues long. Trimming cost V 1 base and J 4 bases; bases outside gene matches: 1. CDR3 residues: CASSLTGGYEQYF. The CDR3 region has the DNA TGTGCCAGCAGCTTGACAGGGGGGTACGAGCAGTACTTC.

The chain employs TRBV5-4 and TRBJ2-2, with TRBD2 as a possible D gene (5 bases). Germline CDR1 is SGHNT and CDR2 is YYREEE (reference sequence). The ends were cut back, 4 bases at V and 5 bases at J, with 9 bases in the middle. This CDR3 contains 13 residues. The CDR3 loop is CASSPTGTGELFF. The CDR3, as DNA: TGTGCCAGCAGCCCTACGGGGACCGGGGAGCTGTTTTTT. Together with reference TRBV5-4 and TRBJ2-2, the CDR3 gives the full variable domain: ETGVTQSPTHLIKTRGQQVTLRCSSQSGHNTVSWYQQALGQGPQFIFQYYREEENGRGNFPPRFSGLQFPNYSSELNVNALELDDSALYLCASSPTGTGELFFGEGSRLTVL.

The rearrangement links TRBV6-1 to TRBJ2-1; a weak D match, TRBD1 (5 bases). The CDR3 extends over 14 amino acids. Trimming removed 2 bases at V and 3 bases at J, with 8 bases between. Germline V gene lookup returns CDR1 MNHNS and CDR2 SASEGT. The CDR3 here is CASSERGSYNEQFF. The DNA of the CDR3 is TGTGCCAGCAGTGAAAGGGGCAGCTACAATGAGCAGTTCTTC.

J is TRBJ1-2 and V is TRBV18; 7 positions agree with TRBD1. Per the germline V gene, CDR1 is KGHSH and CDR2 is LQKENI. This CDR3 contains 14 residues. After removal of 3 bases from V and 10 bases from J, the junction contained 11 bases not matched to a gene. The CDR3 nucleotides are TGTGCCAGCTCACCCGGACAGGTTAGCGTTCCCTACACCTTC. This sequence encodes CASSPGQVSVPYTF. The whole variable domain, remainder taken from reference TRBV18 and TRBJ1-2, is NAGVMQNPRHLVRRRGQEARLRCSPMKGHSHVYWYRQLPEEGLKFMVYLQKENIIDESGMPKERFSAEFPKEGPSILRIQQVVRGDSAAYFCASSPGQVSVPYTFGSGTRLTVV.

This clone occurred a few times. This sequence joins TRBV14 and TRBJ2-7; TRBD1 aligns across 8 bases. This CDR3 has 16 amino acids. Germline CDR1 SGHDN, CDR2 FVKESK. V trimming: 2 bases; J trimming: 1 base; junction bases outside the gene matches: 7. CDR3 loop: CASSQSRGRLSYEQYF. CDR3 nucleotide sequence: TGTGCCAGCAGCCAATCCAGGGGGCGCTTATCCTACGAGCAGTACTTC. Full variable domain (missing parts from reference TRBV14 and TRBJ2-7): EAGVTQFPSHSVIEKGQTVTLRCDPISGHDNLYWYRRVMGKEIKFLLHFVKESKQDESGMPNNRFLAERTGGTYSTLKVQPAELEDSGVYFCASSQSRGRLSYEQYFGPGTRLTVT.

The chain uses TRBV19 and TRBJ1-1, with D possibly matching TRBD1 (5 bases). V shed 5 bases and J shed 4 bases, with 14 bases lying between them. Germline CDR1 is LNHDA and CDR2 is SQIVND (reference sequence). This CDR3 comprises 14 residues. The CDR3: CASSPNGGLTEAFF. CDR3 nucleotides: TGTGCCAGTAGTCCTAACGGGGGTCTCACTGAAGCTTTCTTT.

V and J are TRBV15 and TRBJ2-7; D is uncertain. The CDR3 is 14 amino acids. V gave up 2 bases and J gave up 2 bases, with 10 bases separating them. The germline V gene encodes CDR1 LNHNV and CDR2 YYDKDF (reference sequence). This chain's CDR3 is CATSRSGVAYEQYF. The CDR3 DNA is TGTGCCACCAGCAGATCTGGGGTTGCCTACGAGCAGTACTTC.